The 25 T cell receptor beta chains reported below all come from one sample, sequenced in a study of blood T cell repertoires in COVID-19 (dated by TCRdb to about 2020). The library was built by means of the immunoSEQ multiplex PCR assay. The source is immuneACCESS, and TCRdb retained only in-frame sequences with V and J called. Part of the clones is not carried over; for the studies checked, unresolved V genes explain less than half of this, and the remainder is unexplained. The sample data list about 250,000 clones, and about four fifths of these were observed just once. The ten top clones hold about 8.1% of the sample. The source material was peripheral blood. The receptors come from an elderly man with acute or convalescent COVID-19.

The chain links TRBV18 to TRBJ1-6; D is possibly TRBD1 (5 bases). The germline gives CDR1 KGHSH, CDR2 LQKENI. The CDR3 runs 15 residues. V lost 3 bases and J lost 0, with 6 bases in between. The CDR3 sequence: CASSPDSSYNSPLHF. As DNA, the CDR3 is TGTGCCAGCTCACCTGACAGCTCCTATAATTCACCCCTCCACTTT.

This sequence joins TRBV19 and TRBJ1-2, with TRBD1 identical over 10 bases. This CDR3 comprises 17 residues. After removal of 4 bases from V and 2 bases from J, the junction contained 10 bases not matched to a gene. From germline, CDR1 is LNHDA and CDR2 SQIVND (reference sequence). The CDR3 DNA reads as TGTGCCAGTAGTAATTACAGACAGGGGGCCCAGAACTATGGCTACACCTTC. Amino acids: CASSNYRQGAQNYGYTF.

The CDR3 DNA sequence: TGTGCCAGCAGCTTAGAGTCCGACAGGGTCACAGATACGCAGTATTTT. As protein: CASSLESDRVTDTQYF. V usage is TRBV7-2 and J usage is TRBJ2-3; TRBD1 matches 7 bases. J lost 2 bases, V lost 1 base, and 6 bases had no gene match. The CDR3 has 16 residues. CDR1 and CDR2 from the germline V gene are SGHTA and FQGNSA. Full variable domain (rest looked up from reference TRBV7-2 and TRBJ2-3): GAGVSQSPSNKVTEKGKDVELRCDPISGHTALYWYRQSLGQGLEFLIYFQGNSAPDKSGLPSDRFSAERTGGSVSTLTIQRTQQEDSAVYLCASSLESDRVTDTQYFGPGTRLTVL.

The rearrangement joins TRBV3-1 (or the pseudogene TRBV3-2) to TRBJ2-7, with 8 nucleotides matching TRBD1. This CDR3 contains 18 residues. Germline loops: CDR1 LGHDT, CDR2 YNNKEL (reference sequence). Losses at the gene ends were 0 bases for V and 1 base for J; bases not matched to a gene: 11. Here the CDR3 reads CASSQDKGQGGRSYEQYF. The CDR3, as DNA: TGTGCCAGCAGCCAAGATAAAGGACAGGGAGGTCGTTCCTACGAGCAGTACTTC.

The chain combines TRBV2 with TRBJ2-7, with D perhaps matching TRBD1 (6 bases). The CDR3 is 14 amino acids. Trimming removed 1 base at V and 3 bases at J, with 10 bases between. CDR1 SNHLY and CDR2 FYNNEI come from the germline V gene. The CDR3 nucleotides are TGTGCCAGCAGTGAAGACAGGGTTAGCTACGAGCAGTACTTC. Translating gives CASSEDRVSYEQYF.

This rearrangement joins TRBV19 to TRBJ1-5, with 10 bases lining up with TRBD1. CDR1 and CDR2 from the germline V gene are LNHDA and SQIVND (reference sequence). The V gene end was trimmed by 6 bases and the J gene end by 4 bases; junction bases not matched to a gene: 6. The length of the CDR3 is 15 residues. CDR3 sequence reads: CASRERGQGNQPQHF. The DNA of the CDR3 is TGTGCCAGTAGAGAGAGGGGACAGGGGAATCAGCCCCAGCATTTT.

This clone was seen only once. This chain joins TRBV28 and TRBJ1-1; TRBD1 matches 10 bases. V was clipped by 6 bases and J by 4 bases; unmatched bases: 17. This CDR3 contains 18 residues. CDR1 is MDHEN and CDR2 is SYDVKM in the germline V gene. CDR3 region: CASSPTLRQGALSTEAFF. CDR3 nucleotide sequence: TGTGCCAGCAGCCCCACCCTTCGACAGGGGGCGCTTAGCACTGAAGCTTTCTTT.

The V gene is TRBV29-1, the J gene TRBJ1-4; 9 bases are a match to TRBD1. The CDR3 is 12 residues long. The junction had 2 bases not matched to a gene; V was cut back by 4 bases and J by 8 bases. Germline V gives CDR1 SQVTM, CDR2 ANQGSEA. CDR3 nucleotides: TGCAGCGTTGGGGGACAGGGAGAAAAACTGTTTTTT. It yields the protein CSVGGQGEKLFF.

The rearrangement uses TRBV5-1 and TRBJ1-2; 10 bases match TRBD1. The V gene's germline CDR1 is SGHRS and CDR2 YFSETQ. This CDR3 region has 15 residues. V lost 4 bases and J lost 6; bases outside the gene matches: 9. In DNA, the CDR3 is TGCGCCAGCAGCATGTGGGACAGGGGAAAGCATGGCTACACCTTC. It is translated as CASSMWDRGKHGYTF.

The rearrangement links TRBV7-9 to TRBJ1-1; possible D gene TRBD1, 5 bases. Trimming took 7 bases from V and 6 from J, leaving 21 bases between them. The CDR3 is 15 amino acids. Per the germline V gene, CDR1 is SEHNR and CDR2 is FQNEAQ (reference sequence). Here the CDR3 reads CASNSQGRGVAEAFF. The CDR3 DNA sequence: TGTGCCAGCAACTCCCAAGGGCGGGGGGTCGCTGAAGCTTTCTTT. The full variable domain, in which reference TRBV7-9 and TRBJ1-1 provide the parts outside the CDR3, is DTGVSQNPRHKITKRGQNVTFRCDPISEHNRLYWYRQTLGQGPEFLTYFQNEAQLEKSRLLSDRFSAERPKGSFSTLEIQRTEQGDSAMYLCASNSQGRGVAEAFFGQGTRLTVV.

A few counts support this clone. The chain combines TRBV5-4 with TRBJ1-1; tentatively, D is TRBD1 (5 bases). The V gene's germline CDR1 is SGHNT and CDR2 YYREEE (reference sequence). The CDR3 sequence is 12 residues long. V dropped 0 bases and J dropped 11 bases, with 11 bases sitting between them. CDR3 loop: CASSLEGHRAFF. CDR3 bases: TGTGCCAGCAGCTTGGAAGGACATCGGGCTTTCTTT.

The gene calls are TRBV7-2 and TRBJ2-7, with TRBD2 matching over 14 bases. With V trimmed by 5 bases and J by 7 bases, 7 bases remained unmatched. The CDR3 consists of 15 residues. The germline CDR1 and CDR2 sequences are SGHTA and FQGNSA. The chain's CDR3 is CASSQTSGGEKEQYF. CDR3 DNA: TGTGCCAGCAGCCAGACTAGCGGGGGGGAGAAAGAGCAGTACTTC.

The CDR3 DNA follows: TGTGCCACCAGTGATTGGCAGGGCTACGAGCAGTACTTC. This sequence encodes CATSDWQGYEQYF. V and J are TRBV24-1 and TRBJ2-7, with D maybe TRBD1 (5 bases). Germline-derived CDR1 and CDR2 are KGHDR and SFDVKD. V lost 2 bases, J lost 3 bases, and 7 bases lay in between. CDR3 length: 13 residues.

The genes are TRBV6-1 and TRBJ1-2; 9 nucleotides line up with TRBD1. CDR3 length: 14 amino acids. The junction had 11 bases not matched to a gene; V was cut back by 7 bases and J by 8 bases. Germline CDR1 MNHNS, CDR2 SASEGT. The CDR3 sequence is CASIYAQGAGGYTF. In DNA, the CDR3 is TGTGCCAGCATTTACGCACAGGGGGCGGGAGGCTACACCTTC.

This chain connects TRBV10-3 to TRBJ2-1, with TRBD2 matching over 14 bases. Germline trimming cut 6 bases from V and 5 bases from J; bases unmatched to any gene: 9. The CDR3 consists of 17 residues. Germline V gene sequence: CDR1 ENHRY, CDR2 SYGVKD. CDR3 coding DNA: TGTGCCATCAGCAAAGGGACTAGCGGGAGTCTGAACAATGAGCAGTTCTTC. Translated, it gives CAISKGTSGSLNNEQFF.

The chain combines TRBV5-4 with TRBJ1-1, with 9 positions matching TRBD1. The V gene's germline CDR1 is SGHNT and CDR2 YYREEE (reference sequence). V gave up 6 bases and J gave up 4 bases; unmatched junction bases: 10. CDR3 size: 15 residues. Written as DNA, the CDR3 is TGTGCCAGCACCGCCGGGACAGGGTGGAGCACTGAAGCTTTCTTT. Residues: CASTAGTGWSTEAFF.

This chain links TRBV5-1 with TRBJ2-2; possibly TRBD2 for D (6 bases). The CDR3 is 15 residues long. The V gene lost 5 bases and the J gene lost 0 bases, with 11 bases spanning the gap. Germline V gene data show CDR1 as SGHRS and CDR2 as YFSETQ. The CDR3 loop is CASSRGNANTGELFF. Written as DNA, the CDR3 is TGCGCCAGCAGTCGGGGGAACGCGAACACCGGGGAGCTGTTTTTT.

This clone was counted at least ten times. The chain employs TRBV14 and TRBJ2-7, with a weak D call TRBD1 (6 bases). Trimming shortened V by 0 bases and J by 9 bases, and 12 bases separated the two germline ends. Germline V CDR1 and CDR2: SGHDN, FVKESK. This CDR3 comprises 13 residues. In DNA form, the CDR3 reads TGTGCCAGCAGCCAAGAAACAGGGCTCCCGCAGTACTTC. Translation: CASSQETGLPQYF.

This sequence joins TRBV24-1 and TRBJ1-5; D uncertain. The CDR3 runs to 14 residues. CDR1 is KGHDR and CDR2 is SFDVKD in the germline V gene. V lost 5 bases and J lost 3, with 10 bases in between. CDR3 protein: CATSGRNSNQPQHF. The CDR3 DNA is TGTGCCACCAGTGGCAGGAACTCCAATCAGCCCCAGCATTTT.

The CDR3 DNA follows: TGTGCCAGCAGCTTGGACGACAGACTTAATCAGCCCCAGCATTTT. Translating gives CASSLDDRLNQPQHF. The chain employs TRBV7-6 and TRBJ1-5; the D gene is possibly TRBD1 (5 bases). V dropped 3 bases and J dropped 4 bases, with 13 bases sitting between them. The V gene's germline CDR1 is SGHVS and CDR2 FNYEAQ. CDR3 size: 15 residues.

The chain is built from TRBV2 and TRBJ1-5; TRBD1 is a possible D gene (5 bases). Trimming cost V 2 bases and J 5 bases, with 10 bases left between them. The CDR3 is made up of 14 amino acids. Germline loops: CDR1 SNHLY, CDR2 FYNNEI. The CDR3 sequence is CASSESRVDQPQHF. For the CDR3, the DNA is TGTGCCAGCAGTGAAAGCAGGGTGGATCAGCCCCAGCATTTT. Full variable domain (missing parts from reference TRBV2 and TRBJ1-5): EPEVTQTPSHQVTQMGQEVILRCVPISNHLYFYWYRQILGQKVEFLVSFYNNEISEKSEIFDDQFSVERPDGSNFTLKIRSTKLEDSAMYFCASSESRVDQPQHFGDGTRLSIL.

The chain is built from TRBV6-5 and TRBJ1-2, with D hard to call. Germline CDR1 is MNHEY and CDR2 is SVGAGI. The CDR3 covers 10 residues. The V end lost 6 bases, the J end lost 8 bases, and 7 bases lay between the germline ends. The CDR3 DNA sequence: TGTGCCAGCAGGGCAGGAGGCTACACCTTC. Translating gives CASRAGGYTF.

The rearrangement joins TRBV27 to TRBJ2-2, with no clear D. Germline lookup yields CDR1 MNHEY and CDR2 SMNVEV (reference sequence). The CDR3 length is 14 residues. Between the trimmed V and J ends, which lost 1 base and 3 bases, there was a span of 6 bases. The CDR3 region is CASSLFRDTGELFF. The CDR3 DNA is TGTGCCAGCAGTTTATTTCGGGACACCGGGGAGCTGTTTTTT.

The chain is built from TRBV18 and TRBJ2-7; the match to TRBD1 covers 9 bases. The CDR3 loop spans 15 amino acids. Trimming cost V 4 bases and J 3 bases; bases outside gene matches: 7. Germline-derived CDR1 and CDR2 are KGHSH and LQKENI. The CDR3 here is CASSQGQGPNYEQYF. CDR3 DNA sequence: TGTGCCAGCTCACAGGGACAGGGCCCCAACTACGAGCAGTACTTC.

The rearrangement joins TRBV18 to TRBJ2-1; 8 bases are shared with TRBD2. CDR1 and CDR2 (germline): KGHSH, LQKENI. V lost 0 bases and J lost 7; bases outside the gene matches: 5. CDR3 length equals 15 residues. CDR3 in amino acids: CASSPPRRGGNEQFF. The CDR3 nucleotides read TGTGCCAGCTCACCACCCAGACGGGGGGGGAATGAGCAGTTCTTC.